The 13 T cell receptor beta chains below were found in one sample sequenced in a study of blood T cell repertoires in COVID-19. Sequencing was performed with immunoSEQ multiplex PCR; in TCRdb, only in-frame clones are kept and a portion is missing. This sample carries fewer than 200,000 clones, roughly 84% of them seen once, and the ten largest clones take approximately 1.3%. Input material: peripheral blood. The receptor source for this set is a man in his sixties who had recovered from COVID-19.

The chain couples TRBV7-2 to TRBJ1-5; perhaps TRBD1 as D (5 bases). Between the trimmed V and J ends, which lost 3 bases and 3 bases, there was a span of 12 bases. CDR1 is SGHTA, CDR2 FQGNSA, per germline. The CDR3 has 15 amino acids. The CDR3: CASSFRDRINQPQHF. CDR3 in DNA: TGTGCCAGCAGCTTCCGAGACAGAATCAATCAGCCCCAGCATTTT. The complete variable domain, with remaining parts taken from reference TRBV7-2 and TRBJ1-5, reads GAGVSQSPSNKVTEKGKDVELRCDPISGHTALYWYRQSLGQGLEFLIYFQGNSAPDKSGLPSDRFSAERTGGSVSTLTIQRTQQEDSAVYLCASSFRDRINQPQHFGDGTRLSIL.

The J gene is TRBJ2-5, the V gene TRBV6-5; 12 bases are a match to TRBD1. V was clipped by 4 bases and J by 5 bases; unmatched bases: 5. CDR1 and CDR2 (germline): MNHEY, SVGAGI. The CDR3 is made up of 15 amino acids. CDR3 DNA sequence: TGTGCCAGCAGTTCCGGGACAGGGGGCTGGGAGACCCAGTACTTC. Translation gives CASSSGTGGWETQYF.

The genes are TRBV20-1 and TRBJ2-3; D gene unclear. The CDR3 runs to 10 residues. Germline values: CDR1 DFQATT, CDR2 SNEGSKA (reference sequence). Trimming stripped 6 bases from V and 6 bases from J, with 7 bases between. The CDR3 region is CSALRDTQYF. DNA of the CDR3: TGCAGTGCGCTGCGGGATACGCAGTATTTT.

This chain connects TRBV7-9 to TRBJ2-1; 9 nucleotides align to TRBD2. Trimming took 5 bases from V and 0 from J; bases not matched to a gene: 8. Germline CDR1 SEHNR, CDR2 FQNEAQ (reference sequence). CDR3 size: 17 residues. CDR3 nucleotides: TGTGCCAGCAGCCCCAGTGAGCGGGGGGTCTCCTACAATGAGCAGTTCTTC. It translates to CASSPSERGVSYNEQFF.

This clone was seen more than once but under ten times. The chain carries TRBV6-2 or TRBV6-3 and TRBJ1-5, with D hard to call. Germline V gene lookup returns CDR1 MNHEY and CDR2 SVGEGT. V lost 3 bases to trimming and J lost 4 bases, with 10 bases between them. The CDR3 loop spans 14 amino acids. CDR3 amino acids: CASSYSARNQPQHF. The CDR3 DNA is TGTGCCAGCAGTTATAGTGCGAGGAATCAGCCCCAGCATTTT.

The chain joins TRBV5-1 to TRBJ1-1, with 7 bases aligning to TRBD1. The germline CDR1 and CDR2 sequences are SGHRS and YFSETQ. The CDR3 totals 14 residues. The ends lost 1 base at V and 2 bases at J; junction bases unmatched: 2. CDR3 coding DNA: TGCGCCAGCAGCTTGCGACAGGGTAACACTGAAGCTTTCTTT. Its translation is CASSLRQGNTEAFF.

The V call is TRBV18, the J call TRBJ1-2; TRBD1 matches 8 bases. J gave up 4 bases and V 3 bases, and 4 bases lay outside the gene matches. There are 14 residues in the CDR3. Germline V lookup: CDR1 KGHSH, CDR2 LQKENI. The CDR3: CASSPGQESYGYTF. CDR3 bases: TGTGCCAGCTCACCGGGACAGGAAAGCTATGGCTACACCTTC.

The chain combines TRBV7-3 with TRBJ2-2, with TRBD1 as a possible D gene (5 bases). Trimming stripped 1 base from V and 5 bases from J, with 8 bases between. CDR3 length: 14 amino acids. Germline CDR1 SGHTA, CDR2 FQGTGA. CDR3 protein: CASSLNPGTGELFF. The CDR3 DNA reads as TGTGCCAGCAGCTTAAATCCAGGGACCGGGGAGCTGTTTTTT.

The chain employs TRBV6-5 and TRBJ2-5, with a weak D call TRBD2 (5 bases). Germline V gene data show CDR1 as MNHEY and CDR2 as SVGAGI. V lost 4 bases and J 2 bases, leaving 14 bases between the germline ends. The CDR3 contains 15 residues. The CDR3 nucleotides read TGTGCCAGCAGTTTCCTAGCAGCGACGCAAGAGACCCAGTACTTC. Amino acid sequence: CASSFLAATQETQYF.

This chain connects TRBV4-2 to TRBJ1-6; 8 bases line up with TRBD1. Germline CDR1 and CDR2: LGHNA and YNFKEQ. The CDR3 spans 16 residues. Trimming at V came to 0 bases and at J to 6 bases, leaving 4 bases not matched to a gene. The CDR3 DNA reads as TGTGCCAGCAGCCAAGATGGTGGGACAGGTAATTCACCCCTCCACTTT. It specifies CASSQDGGTGNSPLHF.

CDR3 nucleotide sequence: TGTGCCAGCAGTATGGACAGGGCTAACTATGGCTACACCTTC. Translating it yields CASSMDRANYGYTF. This chain links TRBV6-5 with TRBJ1-2, with 8 bases that match TRBD1. The length of the CDR3 is 14 residues. Germline-derived CDR1 and CDR2 are MNHEY and SVGAGI. J lost 0 bases, V lost 5 bases, and 2 bases had no gene match.

This clone was found a few times. The chain has TRBV25-1 and TRBJ2-1, with a possible D match to TRBD1 (5 bases). V lost 2 bases and J lost 9, with 20 bases in between. CDR1 and CDR2 (germline): MGHDK, SYGVNS. CDR3 length: 16 amino acids. In DNA form, the CDR3 reads TGTGCCAGCAGTGAAGGTAGGGGCCGGGTTTGGAGTGAGCAGTTCTTC. Translating it yields CASSEGRGRVWSEQFF.

V and J are TRBV3-1 (or the pseudogene TRBV3-2) and TRBJ2-3; tentative D call: TRBD2 (6 bases). This CDR3 has 13 amino acids. Germline V gives CDR1 LGHDT, CDR2 YNNKEL (reference sequence). Trimming shortened V by 3 bases and J by 3 bases, and 7 bases separated the two germline ends. The CDR3, as DNA: TGTGCCAGCAGCCAGGAGGGGACAGATACGCAGTATTTT. Translating it yields CASSQEGTDTQYF.